These 27 T cell receptor beta chains originate from one sample sequenced in a study of OX40 agonist ivuxolimab in advanced cancers. This table comes from immunoSEQ multiplex PCR, and its TCRdb copy is limited to in-frame clones, with some not included. The sample carries 50,000 to 80,000 clones, 84% recorded once. Sample: CD4+ or CD8+ T cells sorted from blood, taken in a trial of the OX40 agonist ivuxolimab. The receptors originated from an adult with an advanced solid tumor such as melanoma, head and neck, liver or kidney cancer.

V is TRBV11-3 and J is TRBJ2-7; 7 nucleotides align to TRBD2. Germline V gene sequence: CDR1 SGHNT, CDR2 YENEEA. Germline trimming cut 1 base from V and 4 bases from J; bases unmatched to any gene: 19. This CDR3 comprises 19 residues. DNA for the CDR3: TGTGCCAGCAGCTTAGCTATCCCTTGTCCGCTAGCGGAAGAATACGAGCAGTACTTC. It yields the protein CASSLAIPCPLAEEYEQYF.

The chain is built from TRBV28 and TRBJ1-2; 8 bases map to TRBD1. V shed 6 bases, J shed 2 bases, and the junction held 8 bases outside the gene matches. This CDR3 region has 15 residues. CDR1 and CDR2 (germline): MDHEN, SYDVKM. The CDR3 nucleotides are TGTGCCAGCAGACAGGGGGAAGGGGGAAACTATGGCTACACCTTC. It is translated as CASRQGEGGNYGYTF.

V gene TRBV13 combines with J gene TRBJ1-4; D is perhaps TRBD1 (5 bases). The CDR3 covers 14 residues. Germline loops: CDR1 PRHDT, CDR2 FYEKMQ (reference sequence). Trimming left V 5 bases short and J 7 bases short, with 14 bases between. The CDR3 DNA is TGTGCCAGCAGCAAACAGGAGAAGGGTGAAAAACTGTTTTTT. It encodes CASSKQEKGEKLFF.

V is TRBV19 and J is TRBJ1-3, with D uncertain. Trimming shortened V by 8 bases and J by 0 bases, and 8 bases separated the two germline ends. CDR3 size: 13 residues. Per germline, CDR1 LNHDA and CDR2 SQIVND (reference sequence). The CDR3 DNA is TGTGCCAGTTCGGAGGCCTCTGGAAACACCATATATTTT. This codes for CASSEASGNTIYF.

The chain employs TRBV4-2 and TRBJ1-5; D is uncertain. This CDR3 comprises 14 residues. Germline CDR1 LGHNA, CDR2 YNFKEQ. V lost 0 bases, J lost 5 bases, and 8 bases lay in between. DNA of the CDR3: TGTGCCAGCAGCCAAGATAATACGGATCAGCCCCAGCATTTT. It translates to CASSQDNTDQPQHF.

The V gene is TRBV4-1, the J gene TRBJ2-5, with 10 bases aligning to TRBD1. The CDR3 has 15 amino acids. The germline V gene encodes CDR1 MGHRA and CDR2 YSYEKL. With V trimmed by 3 bases and J by 4 bases, 5 bases remained unmatched. The CDR3 is CASSQLGTGVETQYF. CDR3 in DNA: TGCGCCAGCAGCCAGCTCGGGACAGGGGTAGAGACCCAGTACTTC.

This chain connects TRBV7-9 to TRBJ2-5; no reliable D call. The germline V gene has CDR1 SEHNR and CDR2 FQNEAQ (reference sequence). This CDR3 has 14 residues. The V end lost 1 base, the J end lost 1 base, and 7 bases lay between the germline ends. The CDR3 DNA is TGTGCCAGCAGCTTAGACGGTCCCCAAGAGACCCAGTACTTC. Residues: CASSLDGPQETQYF.

The chain couples TRBV4-1 to TRBJ2-2; TRBD2 is a possible D gene (5 bases). The V and J ends lost 1 base and 6 bases respectively, with 12 bases between them. The length of the CDR3 is 15 residues. Germline lookup yields CDR1 MGHRA and CDR2 YSYEKL. This CDR3 reads CASSQVLAKAGELFF. DNA of the CDR3: TGCGCCAGCAGCCAAGTCCTAGCAAAGGCCGGGGAGCTGTTTTTT.

This chain connects TRBV28 to TRBJ1-5; a weak D match, TRBD1 (5 bases). Germline V gene lookup returns CDR1 MDHEN and CDR2 SYDVKM. The V and J ends lost 1 base and 4 bases respectively, with 14 bases between them. The CDR3 spans 16 residues. This chain's CDR3 is CASSLSARVRNQPQHF. The CDR3 DNA reads as TGTGCCAGCAGTTTATCCGCCAGGGTTAGGAATCAGCCCCAGCATTTT.

The chain joins TRBV15 to TRBJ1-6; weak D call: TRBD1 (6 bases). This CDR3 has 13 residues. V was pared by 5 bases and J by 15 bases, with 17 bases between. CDR1 and CDR2 (germline): LNHNV, YYDKDF (reference sequence). CDR3 sequence reads: CATSLEGGRVLHF. The CDR3 bases are TGTGCCACCAGCCTCGAAGGGGGAAGGGTCCTCCACTTT.

The V gene is TRBV30, the J gene TRBJ2-7; maybe TRBD2 (6 bases). V was trimmed by 2 bases and J by 3 bases, leaving 14 bases between them. Germline-derived CDR1 and CDR2 are GTSNPN and SVGIG (reference sequence). The CDR3 spans 14 residues. The CDR3 reads CAWSYKGAGYEQYF. The CDR3 DNA sequence: TGTGCCTGGAGTTATAAGGGAGCGGGCTACGAGCAGTACTTC.

The gene calls are TRBV18 and TRBJ1-1; tentative D call: TRBD1 (6 bases). Germline V gene data show CDR1 as KGHSH and CDR2 as LQKENI. The CDR3 sequence is 13 residues long. Trimming pared 3 bases from V and 4 bases from J, leaving 9 bases between. The CDR3 region is CASSPRGGTEAFF. Here the CDR3 DNA reads TGTGCCAGCTCACCTCGAGGGGGCACTGAAGCTTTCTTT.

The V call is TRBV2, the J call TRBJ2-5; D not certain. V was trimmed by 4 bases and J by 3 bases, leaving 12 bases between them. CDR1 is SNHLY, CDR2 FYNNEI, per germline. This CDR3 comprises 14 residues. The CDR3 protein is CASSAKSWEETQYF. DNA of the CDR3: TGTGCCAGCAGTGCTAAGAGTTGGGAAGAGACCCAGTACTTC.

The chain joins TRBV19 to TRBJ1-3; D gene ambiguous. In germline, CDR1 is LNHDA, CDR2 SQIVND (reference sequence). The CDR3 is made up of 12 amino acids. Trimming took off 9 bases at V and 3 bases at J, with 9 bases between the two ends. The CDR3: CASTGFGNTIYF. CDR3 sequence (DNA): TGTGCCAGCACCGGTTTTGGAAACACCATATATTTT.

This clone was detected a few times. In DNA, the CDR3 is TGTGCCTGGAGTAGCTGGTCCTACGAGCAGTACTTC. Its protein product is CAWSSWSYEQYF. This chain links TRBV30 with TRBJ2-7, with no clear D. This CDR3 spans 12 amino acids. The germline gives CDR1 GTSNPN, CDR2 SVGIG (reference sequence). The V end was cut by 2 bases, the J end by 1 base, with 6 bases between.

The rearrangement uses TRBV30 and TRBJ1-5; D is uncertain. V was cut by 0 bases and J by 5 bases, with 23 bases left in between. The CDR3 runs to 18 residues. Germline V gene lookup returns CDR1 GTSNPN and CDR2 SVGIG (reference sequence). CDR3 in amino acids: CAWSVNPVMGARDQPQHF. CDR3 nucleotide sequence: TGTGCCTGGAGTGTAAACCCCGTTATGGGTGCAAGGGATCAGCCCCAGCATTTT.

This clone was detected once. The chain is built from TRBV6-1 and TRBJ2-2; 8 bases match TRBD2. The CDR3 has 15 amino acids. Germline assignment: CDR1 MNHNS and CDR2 SASEGT. V was pared by 7 bases and J by 0 bases, with 4 bases of the junction left unmatched. As DNA, the CDR3 is TGTGCCAGCACCCTAGCGGGCTCGAACACCGGGGAGCTGTTTTTT. It codes for CASTLAGSNTGELFF.

This sequence joins TRBV14 and TRBJ2-2, with D perhaps matching TRBD1 (6 bases). V shed 4 bases and J shed 0 bases, with 9 bases lying between them. From germline, CDR1 is SGHDN and CDR2 FVKESK. The CDR3 runs 15 residues. CDR3 coding DNA: TGTGCCAGCAGCCTACAGGGCGCGAACACCGGGGAGCTGTTTTTT. Translating it yields CASSLQGANTGELFF.

The chain links TRBV2 to TRBJ2-7, with 8 nucleotides matching TRBD2. The CDR3 loop spans 14 amino acids. Germline V gene sequence: CDR1 SNHLY, CDR2 FYNNEI. Trimming at V came to 8 bases and at J to 7 bases, leaving 13 bases not matched to a gene. This CDR3 is CASHLAAGGREQYF. The CDR3 coding sequence is TGTGCCAGCCACCTAGCGGCGGGAGGACGGGAGCAGTACTTC.

V gene TRBV19 combines with J gene TRBJ2-2; 10 bases are shared with TRBD1. The CDR3 has 17 residues. CDR1 LNHDA and CDR2 SQIVND come from the germline V gene (reference sequence). After removal of 7 bases from V and 6 bases from J, the junction contained 14 bases not matched to a gene. CDR3 sequence reads: CASNLSPPGQGAGELFF. CDR3 nucleotides: TGTGCCAGTAACTTATCCCCCCCCGGACAGGGGGCCGGGGAGCTGTTTTTT. The full variable domain, in which reference TRBV19 and TRBJ2-2 provide the parts outside the CDR3, is DGGITQSPKYLFRKEGQNVTLSCEQNLNHDAMYWYRQDPGQGLRLIYYSQIVNDFQKGDIAEGYSVSREKKESFPLTVTSAQKNPTAFYLCASNLSPPGQGAGELFFGEGSRLTVL.

The chain uses TRBV27 and TRBJ2-2, with a possible D match to TRBD2 (6 bases). Germline V gene lookup returns CDR1 MNHEY and CDR2 SMNVEV (reference sequence). The CDR3 is made up of 15 amino acids. Trimming removed 2 bases at V and 2 bases at J, with 9 bases between. CDR3 sequence (DNA): TGTGCCAGCAGTTTAAGCGGGCGAAACACCGGGGAGCTGTTTTTT. Translating it yields CASSLSGRNTGELFF.

CDR3 protein: CASSPRRDNFYGYTF. CDR3 in DNA: TGTGCCAGCTCACCCCGGCGGGACAACTTCTATGGCTACACCTTC. The rearrangement joins TRBV18 to TRBJ1-2; tentatively, D is TRBD1 (6 bases). CDR1 is KGHSH, CDR2 LQKENI, per germline. The CDR3 has 15 amino acids. V was trimmed by 3 bases and J by 4 bases, leaving 15 bases between them. The full variable domain, completed using reference TRBV18 and TRBJ1-2, is NAGVMQNPRHLVRRRGQEARLRCSPMKGHSHVYWYRQLPEEGLKFMVYLQKENIIDESGMPKERFSAEFPKEGPSILRIQQVVRGDSAAYFCASSPRRDNFYGYTFGSGTRLTVV.

This chain links TRBV30 with TRBJ2-1; 10 bases line up with TRBD1. The length of the CDR3 is 14 residues. Unmatched junction bases numbered 8, after V lost 7 bases and J lost 5 bases. Germline CDR1 is GTSNPN and CDR2 is SVGIG (reference sequence). In DNA, the CDR3 is TGTGCCTCGGAAGGGACAGGGGCCGACAATGAGCAGTTCTTC. Protein: CASEGTGADNEQFF.

The DNA of the CDR3 is TGTGCCAGCAGCTTAGTTGGGGGAGGTTCAGATACGCAGTATTTT. This sequence encodes CASSLVGGGSDTQYF. The rearrangement links TRBV11-2 to TRBJ2-3; a possible D gene is TRBD2 (6 bases). Germline-derived CDR1 and CDR2 are SGHAT and FQNNGV. CDR3 length: 15 amino acids. V gave up 1 base and J gave up 4 bases, with 12 bases separating them.

A single count supports this clone. The gene calls are TRBV9 and TRBJ2-7, with a weak D call TRBD2 (6 bases). Germline CDR1 is SGDLS and CDR2 is YYNGEE. Trimming removed 0 bases from V and 6 bases from J, with 13 bases in between. There are 14 residues in the CDR3. In DNA form, the CDR3 reads TGTGCCAGCAGCGTAGGCCCGGGAGAGGGCGAGCAGTACTTC. This codes for CASSVGPGEGEQYF.

The rearrangement joins TRBV7-6 to TRBJ1-2; no reliable D call. The length of the CDR3 is 15 residues. V dropped 3 bases and J dropped 0 bases, with 11 bases sitting between them. CDR1 is SGHVS and CDR2 is FNYEAQ in the germline V gene. CDR3 DNA sequence: TGTGCCAGCAGCTTGGGAGGGATGACTAACTATGGCTACACCTTC. Amino acids: CASSLGGMTNYGYTF.

This chain connects TRBV19 to TRBJ1-4, with D tentatively TRBD1 (5 bases). The CDR3 loop spans 13 amino acids. Per germline, CDR1 LNHDA and CDR2 SQIVND (reference sequence). The V gene lost 4 bases and the J gene lost 7 bases, with 10 bases spanning the gap. The CDR3 is CASSRQGGEKLFF. The CDR3 nucleotides read TGTGCCAGTAGTAGGCAGGGCGGTGAAAAACTGTTTTTT.